This T cell receptor (beta chain) was sequenced for a study of cytomegalovirus exposure and HLA in healthy donors. Study-wide findings and caveats: Reported findings show TCR beta sequences accurately forecast HLA-A and HLA-B alleles in most subjects. Among donors in an Asian-associated ancestry cluster, a later analysis reportedly found fewer N-insertions than the roughly 700-donor mean.

This clone was found a few times. Its antigen remains unknown. In germline, CDR1 is GTSNPN, CDR2 SVGIG (reference sequence). The CDR3 runs 14 residues. The junction had 5 bases not matched to a gene; V was cut back by 2 bases and J by 3 bases. 60 Vbeta and 13 Jbeta primers were used in PCR. The table came from immunoSEQ multiplex PCR; TCRdb's copy has only in-frame clones and leaves some out. In the table there are about 110,000 clones, roughly four fifths of which are singletons. The chain combines TRBV30 with TRBJ2-5; 8 bases line up with TRBD1. The source of this sequence is a man between 60 and 70 years old in good health and CMV-seronegative. Sequencing input: PBMCs. CDR3 amino acids: CAWSKWTGKETQYF. The CDR3 DNA follows: TGTGCCTGGAGTAAGTGGACAGGGAAAGAGACCCAGTACTTC.